The 7 T cell receptor beta chains below were found in one sample sequenced in a study of T-cell reconstitution after alpha-beta-depleted transplantation in children (dated by TCRdb to about 2016). To prepare the library, PCR was applied. Sequencer: Illumina HiSeq 2500. TCR libraries were prepared with molecular barcoding, using unique molecular identifiers to normalize TCRbeta repertoire quantification. The public reads were reanalyzed by TCRdb: fastp trimming at Q25, MiXCR alignment, in-frame beta chains only. Duplicate CDR3 protein sequences are folded into a single record with the most common DNA and genes. Within this sample are more than 500,000 distinct CDR3 sequences, with roughly an eighth of them counted one time only. The biggest ten clones account for 14% of the sample. Reading the label with the study, this specimen's treatment or condition is: allogeneic hematopoietic cell transplantation with graft depleted of TCRalphabeta T cells and CD19 B cells.

Sequenced material: PBMCs, mostly from graft donor cells, taken 180 days after TCRalphabeta/CD19-depleted stem cell transplant. The receptor source for this set is a female patient aged 2-15 years who had a stem cell transplant for aplastic anemia, so the T cells may come from the graft donor.

The gene calls are TRBV12-3 or TRBV12-4 and TRBJ2-2; D might be TRBD2 (6 bases). V lost 6 bases and J lost 1, with 9 bases in between. CDR3 length equals 14 residues. CDR3 sequence reads: CASRGTLNTGELFF. The CDR3 DNA is TGTGCCAGCAGGGGGACTTTGAACACCGGGGAGCTGTTTTTT.

The J gene is TRBJ1-1, the V gene TRBV15, with D perhaps matching TRBD1 (6 bases). Germline V lookup: CDR1 LNHNV, CDR2 YYDKDF (reference sequence). This CDR3 is built from 15 residues. V gave up 1 base and J gave up 2 bases, with 11 bases separating them. CDR3 in amino acids: CATSRGGQANTEAFF. For the CDR3, the DNA is TGTGCCACCAGCAGAGGGGGACAAGCCAACACTGAAGCTTTCTTT. Full variable domain (outside the CDR3, taken from reference TRBV15 and TRBJ1-1): DAMVIQNPRYQVTQFGKPVTLSCSQTLNHNVMYWYQQKSSQAPKLLFHYYDKDFNNEADTPDNFQSRRPNTSFCFLDIRSPGLGDTAMYLCATSRGGQANTEAFFGQGTRLTVV.

This clonotype showed up just a few times. The chain couples TRBV7-9 to TRBJ2-1; 14 bases are a match to TRBD2. The CDR3 covers 16 residues. Germline CDR1 is SEHNR and CDR2 is FQNEAQ (reference sequence). With V trimmed by 6 bases and J by 6 bases, 7 bases remained unmatched. CDR3: CASSSTTSGRGNEQFF. The DNA of the CDR3 is TGTGCCAGCAGTTCGACGACTAGCGGGAGGGGCAATGAGCAGTTCTTC.

This clonotype has more than one count but fewer than ten. The chain has TRBV28 and TRBJ2-1; D is unclear. The CDR3 runs 14 residues. The V gene lost 4 bases and the J gene lost 5 bases, with 12 bases spanning the gap. Germline CDR1 and CDR2: MDHEN and SYDVKM. This chain's CDR3 is CASSSSPENNEQFF. Here the CDR3 DNA reads TGTGCCAGCAGTTCCAGCCCGGAGAACAATGAGCAGTTCTTC.

This rearrangement joins TRBV7-2 to TRBJ2-5; 7 nucleotides align to TRBD2. V was clipped by 2 bases and J by 4 bases; unmatched bases: 4. Germline CDR1 SGHTA, CDR2 FQGNSA. The CDR3 contains 14 residues. The CDR3 DNA reads TGTGCCAGCAGCTTATTAGGGAGGGTAGAGACCCAGTACTTC. It yields the protein CASSLLGRVETQYF.

This clonotype was observed a few times. The chain carries TRBV15 and TRBJ2-3, with D perhaps given as TRBD1 or TRBD2 (5 bases each). CDR1 is LNHNV and CDR2 is YYDKDF in the germline V gene (reference sequence). This CDR3 is built from 13 residues. V was trimmed by 8 bases and J by 1 base, leaving 10 bases between them. The CDR3 is CATSGGGTDTQYF. The CDR3 DNA reads as TGTGCCACCTCTGGGGGTGGCACAGATACGCAGTATTTT.

This clonotype was counted only a few times. The J gene is TRBJ2-2, the V gene TRBV29-1; 9 bases line up with TRBD1. Germline V lookup: CDR1 SQVTM, CDR2 ANQGSEA. This CDR3 has 17 residues. V shed 3 bases, J shed 0 bases, and the junction held 8 bases outside the gene matches. CDR3 nucleotides: TGCAGCGTTGAGAAAAGGACAGGGGAATCGAACACCGGGGAGCTGTTTTTT. Amino acid sequence: CSVEKRTGESNTGELFF.